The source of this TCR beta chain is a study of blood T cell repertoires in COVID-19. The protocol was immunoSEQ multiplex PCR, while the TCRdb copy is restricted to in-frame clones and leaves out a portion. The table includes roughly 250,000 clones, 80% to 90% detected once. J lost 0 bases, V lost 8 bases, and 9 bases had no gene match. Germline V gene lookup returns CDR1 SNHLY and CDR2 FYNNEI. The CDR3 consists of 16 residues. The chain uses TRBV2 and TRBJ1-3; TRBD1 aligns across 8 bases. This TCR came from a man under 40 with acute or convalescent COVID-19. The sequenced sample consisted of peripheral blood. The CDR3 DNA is TGTGCCAGCGGGAGGGACAGGCTTTACTCTGGAAACACCATATATTTT. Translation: CASGRDRLYSGNTIYF.